The next 2 T cell receptor beta chains were all read from a single sample in a study of T cells in women clearing cervical HPV infection. Only in-frame clones appear in the TCRdb table, and some are missing; sequencing was by immunoSEQ multiplex PCR. The sample's table shows about 22,000 clones. Sequencing used blood buffy coat. The source is a woman aged 18 to 75 with a cervical HPV16 infection that either progressed to CIN3+ or cleared (not recorded which).

Regarding this clone: Sequencing ends 3 residues short of the CDR3 end; the germline J gene provides the rest. The V and J genes are TRBV7-9 and TRBJ1-1; D is undetermined. Germline V gives CDR1 SEHNR, CDR2 FQNEAQ (reference sequence). This CDR3 is built from 12 residues. V was trimmed by 4 bases and J by 5 bases, leaving 8 bases between them. CDR3: CASSSPGTEAFF. The CDR3 DNA, read in part, is TGTGCCAGCAGCTCACCAGGTACTGAA.

In regard to this clone: The read ends 3 residues before the CDR3 terminus; that terminus is restored from the germline J gene. V usage is TRBV7-2 and J usage is TRBJ2-4, with a tentative D call TRBD1 (5 bases). Per the germline V gene, CDR1 is SGHTA and CDR2 is FQGNSA. The CDR3 runs 15 residues. The CDR3 region is CASSLGPGLGDGQYF. Partial CDR3 DNA: TGTGCCAGCAGCTTAGGACCCGGGTTAGGGGATGGT.